This passage covers 6 T cell receptor beta chains from one sample sequenced in a study of T cells in localized non-small cell lung cancer. Libraries were prepared by immunoSEQ multiplex PCR; TCRdb keeps only in-frame clonotypes and omits some of them. This sample has under 55,000 clones, with 90% to 95% found just once. The sample consisted of PBMCs, taken before any cancer treatment. Receptor source: a woman aged 40-75 years with stage II lung adenocarcinoma.

The count of this clone is one. The chain recombines TRBV2 with TRBJ1-5, with D possibly matching TRBD1 (6 bases). The CDR3 loop spans 16 amino acids. Germline CDR1 SNHLY, CDR2 FYNNEI. V was trimmed by 4 bases and J by 5 bases, leaving 18 bases between them. CDR3 amino acids: CASSVPQGNDYQPQHF. CDR3 nucleotide sequence: TGTGCCAGCAGTGTACCACAGGGAAACGATTATCAGCCCCAGCATTTT.

This clone was detected only once. The chain has TRBV19 and TRBJ1-1; a weak D match, TRBD1 (5 bases). Germline CDR1 is LNHDA and CDR2 is SQIVND (reference sequence). Trimming removed 2 bases from V and 11 bases from J, with 15 bases in between. The CDR3 runs to 13 residues. The CDR3 coding sequence is TGTGCCAGTAGTATACCGCAGGGTCTGGACGCTTTCTTT. Translation: CASSIPQGLDAFF.

The chain joins TRBV5-4 to TRBJ1-2; D is unclear. The CDR3 is made up of 15 amino acids. The germline V gene encodes CDR1 SGHNT and CDR2 YYREEE (reference sequence). Trimming left V 3 bases short and J 0 bases short, with 12 bases between. CDR3 sequence reads: CASSSKGGTNYGYTF. The CDR3 DNA follows: TGTGCCAGCAGCTCGAAGGGAGGTACTAACTATGGCTACACCTTC.

The chain joins TRBV28 to TRBJ1-5, with 7 bases lining up with TRBD1. Germline CDR1 is MDHEN and CDR2 is SYDVKM. V was clipped by 8 bases and J by 9 bases; unmatched bases: 19. The CDR3 has 16 amino acids. The CDR3 bases are TGTGCCAGCCTACAGGGGCAGGGCCCTCGACAGAGGCCCCAGCATTTT. Translating it yields CASLQGQGPRQRPQHF.

This chain links TRBV10-3 with TRBJ2-4, with unresolved D. The CDR3 extends over 16 amino acids. V gave up 0 bases and J gave up 1 base, with 10 bases separating them. The germline gives CDR1 ENHRY, CDR2 SYGVKD. CDR3 amino acids: CAISESKAGAKNIQYF. The CDR3 bases are TGTGCCATCAGTGAGTCGAAGGCAGGTGCCAAAAACATTCAGTACTTC.

The V call is TRBV19, the J call TRBJ2-7, with 10 bases fitting TRBD2. The V gene end was trimmed by 4 bases and the J gene end by 3 bases; junction bases not matched to a gene: 6. Germline CDR1 reads LNHDA; CDR2 reads SQIVND (reference sequence). This CDR3 comprises 15 residues. The CDR3, as DNA: TGTGCCAGTAGTACTCATCTAGCGGGAGTCTACGAGCAGTACTTC. Amino acids: CASSTHLAGVYEQYF. Full variable domain (rest looked up from reference TRBV19 and TRBJ2-7): DGGITQSPKYLFRKEGQNVTLSCEQNLNHDAMYWYRQDPGQGLRLIYYSQIVNDFQKGDIAEGYSVSREKKESFPLTVTSAQKNPTAFYLCASSTHLAGVYEQYFGPGTRLTVT.